Listed below are T cell receptor beta chains from one sample, sequenced in a study of shared clonotypes between healthy human individuals. The protocol was immunoSEQ multiplex PCR, while the TCRdb copy is restricted to in-frame clones and leaves out a portion. The sample includes fewer than 1.4 million clones, around 78% seen only once; the top ten take roughly 0.62%. Sequencing used memory CD4+ T cells from PBMCs. These receptors came from a man younger than 35 in good health. Some clones in this sample may be carry-over from other donors' samples. The CDR3 runs from the conserved cysteine through the conserved F or W. The D gene is left open where the match is weak. Only some rows state a clone size, as once, few, many or a class for expanded clones.

. | 13 | TRBJ2-7 | . | TRBV6-5 | CASSSGTKYEQYF | TGTGCCAGCAGTTCCGGGACCAAATACGAGCAGTACTTC
. | 16 | TRBJ1-5 | TRBD1 | TRBV5-1 | CASSLNPGQGGQPQHF | TGCGCCAGCAGCTTAAACCCGGGACAGGGGGGACAGCCCCAGCATTTT
once | 15 | TRBJ2-7 | . | TRBV28 | CASSGAFGGRYEQYF | TGTGCCAGCAGTGGGGCTTTCGGGGGGCGGTACGAGCAGTACTTC
. | 15 | TRBJ2-3 | TRBD2 | TRBV28 | CASSSQGGHTDTQYF | TGTGCCAGCAGTTCCCAGGGAGGGCACACAGATACGCAGTATTTT
. | 13 | TRBJ1-1 | . | TRBV11-3 | CASGMGSNTEAFF | TGTGCCAGCGGCATGGGGTCCAACACTGAAGCTTTCTTT
few | 17 | TRBJ2-3 | . | TRBV6-1 | CASSELAGGGRGDTQYF | TGTGCCAGCAGTGAACTCGCAGGGGGGGGCAGGGGAGATACGCAGTATTTT
few | 20 | TRBJ2-5 | TRBD2 | TRBV2 | CASRHGMRGGRESLEETQYF | TGTGCCAGCAGGCACGGAATGAGGGGAGGGCGGGAGAGTCTAGAAGAGACCCAGTACTTC
. | 16 | TRBJ2-1 | TRBD2 | TRBV28 | CASSHRTSGSYNEQFF | TGTGCCAGCAGTCACCGGACTAGCGGTTCCTACAATGAGCAGTTCTTC
. | 15 | TRBJ2-2 | . | TRBV27 | CASSLTGLNTGELFF | TGTGCCAGCAGTTTGACGGGTCTGAACACCGGGGAGCTGTTTTTT
. | 14 | TRBJ1-2 | TRBD1 | TRBV28 | CASNQGARGYGYTF | TGTGCCAGCAACCAGGGGGCGCGGGGCTATGGCTACACCTTC
. | 15 | TRBJ2-5 | . | TRBV30 | CAWSVQVGVRETQYF | TGTGCCTGGAGTGTACAAGTGGGAGTAAGGGAGACCCAGTACTTC
. | 15 | TRBJ1-2 | TRBD1 | TRBV28 | CASRLQGAFGYGYTF | TGTGCCAGCAGACTACAGGGGGCATTTGGATATGGCTACACCTTC
. | 12 | TRBJ1-1 | . | TRBV6-6 | CASRAPNTEAFF | TGTGCCAGCAGGGCCCCGAACACTGAAGCTTTCTTT
. | 13 | TRBJ1-2 | TRBD1 | TRBV10-3 | CAISPTGEGGYTF | TGTGCCATCAGCCCGACAGGGGAGGGTGGCTACACCTTC
many | 13 | TRBJ2-5 | . | TRBV10-1 | CARGGAVQETQYF | TGCGCCAGAGGGGGAGCAGTGCAAGAGACCCAGTACTTC
. | 14 | TRBJ2-3 | TRBD1 | TRBV30 | CAWSTSGGAGTQYF | TGTGCCTGGAGTACGTCAGGGGGCGCGGGTACGCAGTATTTT
. | 17 | TRBJ2-6 | TRBD2 | TRBV5-1 | CASSILAGSSGANVLTF | TGCGCCAGCAGTATCCTAGCGGGAAGCTCTGGGGCCAACGTCCTGACTTTC
. | 14 | TRBJ2-6 | . | TRBV18 | CASSPGDPSDVLTF | TGTGCCAGCTCACCGGGGGACCCCTCTGACGTCCTGACTTTC
few | 12 | TRBJ2-1 | . | TRBV9 | CASSVQGNEQFF | TGTGCCAGCAGCGTACAGGGGAATGAGCAGTTCTTC
. | 15 | TRBJ1-2 | . | TRBV5-1 | CASSLGGMDNYGYTF | TGCGCCAGCAGCTTGGGAGGGATGGACAACTATGGCTACACCTTC